Presented here are 9 T cell receptor beta chains from one specimen sequenced in a study of cytomegalovirus exposure and HLA in healthy donors. The PCR made use of 60 Vbeta and 13 Jbeta primers. Assay: immunoSEQ multiplex PCR; the TCRdb copy retains only in-frame clones and omits some. Its listing shows some 110,000 clones. The material sequenced was PBMCs. The receptors here all came from a man younger than 40 in good health and CMV-seronegative.

J is TRBJ1-1 and V is TRBV27; no clear D. The CDR3 is 15 residues long. V was clipped by 3 bases and J by 0 bases, with 11 bases between them. Germline CDR1 is MNHEY and CDR2 is SMNVEV (reference sequence). CDR3 in amino acids: CASSFSNGVNTEAFF. The CDR3 bases are TGTGCCAGCAGTTTTAGTAACGGGGTGAACACTGAAGCTTTCTTT.

This chain links TRBV7-8 with TRBJ2-6, with 7 bases fitting TRBD2. CDR1 is SGHVS, CDR2 FQNEAQ, per germline. V shed 6 bases, J shed 2 bases, and the junction held 10 bases outside the gene matches. This CDR3 has 17 residues. The CDR3, as DNA: TGTGCCAGCAGTATGGGAGGGGCATTGGCTGGGGCCAACGTCCTGACTTTC. Translated: CASSMGGALAGANVLTF.

Comments on this clone: This sample includes further DNA sequences coding for the same CDR3. The J gene is TRBJ2-5, the V gene TRBV5-1; 10 bases agree with TRBD2. The CDR3 runs to 14 residues. Germline lookup yields CDR1 SGHRS and CDR2 YFSETQ. V shed 1 base and J 4 bases; nucleotides not matched to a gene: 1. The CDR3 sequence is CASSLRLAGETQYF. CDR3 nucleotides: TGCGCCAGCAGCTTGAGACTAGCGGGAGAGACCCAGTACTTC.

The genes are TRBV11-3 and TRBJ2-3; 7 nucleotides match TRBD2. Germline trimming cut 3 bases from V and 5 bases from J; bases unmatched to any gene: 5. The CDR3 length is 14 residues. Germline assignment: CDR1 SGHNT and CDR2 YENEEA. The DNA for the CDR3 is TGTGCCAGCAGCTTTGGCGGGGGATTAGATACGCAGTATTTT. As protein: CASSFGGGLDTQYF.

The V call is TRBV15, the J call TRBJ2-5; the D gene is possibly TRBD1 (7 bases). CDR1 is LNHNV and CDR2 is YYDKDF in the germline V gene (reference sequence). V shed 8 bases and J shed 0 bases, with 13 bases lying between them. The CDR3 runs to 14 residues. DNA of the CDR3: TGTGCCACCGGGGGGACAGCCTACCAAGAGACCCAGTACTTC. Amino acids: CATGGTAYQETQYF.

The rearrangement joins TRBV15 to TRBJ2-3; 7 bases are shared with TRBD2. From germline, CDR1 is LNHNV and CDR2 YYDKDF (reference sequence). This CDR3 is 18 amino acids long. V trimming: 4 bases; J trimming: 2 bases; junction bases outside the gene matches: 15. The CDR3, as DNA: TGTGCCACCAGCACCTTTCCCTTGTCTAGCGGAAACACAGATACGCAGTATTTT. It codes for CATSTFPLSSGNTDTQYF.

The chain combines TRBV28 with TRBJ2-1, with 7 bases aligning to TRBD1. Germline V lookup: CDR1 MDHEN, CDR2 SYDVKM. Germline trimming cut 6 bases from V and 3 bases from J; bases unmatched to any gene: 8. The CDR3 length is 15 residues. The CDR3 coding sequence is TGTGCCAGCAGCCCAACCAGGGGGTTCTACAATGAGCAGTTCTTC. Translating gives CASSPTRGFYNEQFF. The full variable domain, rest sourced from reference TRBV28 and TRBJ2-1, is DVKVTQSSRYLVKRTGEKVFLECVQDMDHENMFWYRQDPGLGLRLIYFSYDVKMKEKGDIPEGYSVSREKKERFSLILESASTNQTSMYLCASSPTRGFYNEQFFGPGTRLTVL.

The gene calls are TRBV12-5 and TRBJ1-1, with TRBD1 matching over 10 bases. The CDR3 extends over 13 amino acids. After removal of 6 bases from V and 8 bases from J, the junction contained 6 bases not matched to a gene. Germline CDR1 reads LGHNT; CDR2 reads FRNRAP. The DNA of the CDR3 is TGTGCTAGTGGGAAGGACAGGGGGTACGAAGCTTTCTTT. Its protein product is CASGKDRGYEAFF.

J is TRBJ2-5 and V is TRBV7-2; 8 bases are a match to TRBD2. V lost 3 bases and J lost 5; bases outside the gene matches: 8. From germline, CDR1 is SGHTA and CDR2 FQGNSA. The CDR3 contains 15 residues. In DNA form, the CDR3 reads TGTGCCAGCAGCTTCGGCGGGGGGCCCGGGGAGACCCAGTACTTC. Its translation is CASSFGGGPGETQYF.